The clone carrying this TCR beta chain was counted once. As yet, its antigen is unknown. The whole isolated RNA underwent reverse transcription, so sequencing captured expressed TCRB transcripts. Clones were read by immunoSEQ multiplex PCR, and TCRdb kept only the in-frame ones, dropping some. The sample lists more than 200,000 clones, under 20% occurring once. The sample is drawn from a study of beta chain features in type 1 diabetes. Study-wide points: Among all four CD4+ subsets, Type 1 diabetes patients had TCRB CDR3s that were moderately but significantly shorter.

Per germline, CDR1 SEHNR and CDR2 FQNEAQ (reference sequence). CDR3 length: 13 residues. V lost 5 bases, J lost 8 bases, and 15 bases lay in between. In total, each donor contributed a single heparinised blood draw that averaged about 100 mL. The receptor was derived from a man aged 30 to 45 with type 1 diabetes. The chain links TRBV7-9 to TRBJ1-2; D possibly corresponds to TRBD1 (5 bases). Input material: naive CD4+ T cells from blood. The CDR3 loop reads CASSQGLTVGYTF. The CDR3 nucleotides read TGTGCCAGCAGCCAGGGCCTTACCGTGGGCTACACCTTC.